The 32 T cell receptor beta chains below come from one sample, sequenced in a study of T cell responses to AZD1222 COVID-19 vaccine. Method: immunoSEQ multiplex PCR; TCRdb's copy keeps in-frame clones and lacks some. Seen here are about 130,000 clones, around nine tenths observed once, and the top ten hold under 2%. Source: peripheral blood, taken on day 0 of AZD1222 vaccination. Receptor source: an adult in good health.

The genes are TRBV30 and TRBJ1-1, with TRBD1 identical over 7 bases. CDR1 is GTSNPN and CDR2 is SVGIG in the germline V gene (reference sequence). Trimming at V came to 1 base and at J to 4 bases, leaving 6 bases not matched to a gene. CDR3 length equals 14 residues. CDR3 region: CAWSERGRITEAFF. The CDR3 DNA is TGTGCCTGGAGTGAAAGGGGGCGAATCACTGAAGCTTTCTTT.

The chain uses TRBV19 and TRBJ2-7; D is possibly TRBD2 (6 bases). The CDR3 contains 14 residues. V was cut by 9 bases and J by 3 bases, with 18 bases left in between. Germline V gene sequence: CDR1 LNHDA, CDR2 SQIVND (reference sequence). CDR3 amino acids: CASREKGRNYEQYF. For the CDR3, the DNA is TGTGCCAGCCGGGAGAAGGGGAGAAACTACGAGCAGTACTTC. Full variable domain (outside the CDR3, taken from reference TRBV19 and TRBJ2-7): DGGITQSPKYLFRKEGQNVTLSCEQNLNHDAMYWYRQDPGQGLRLIYYSQIVNDFQKGDIAEGYSVSREKKESFPLTVTSAQKNPTAFYLCASREKGRNYEQYFGPGTRLTVT.

V is TRBV7-2 and J is TRBJ2-1; 8 nucleotides line up with TRBD2. J gave up 4 bases and V 2 bases, and 13 bases lay outside the gene matches. The CDR3 totals 18 residues. Germline loops: CDR1 SGHTA, CDR2 FQGNSA. The CDR3, as DNA: TGTGCCAGCAGCTTACGACCGGGGGGGTCCCCCGGTTACAATGAGCAGTTCTTC. It codes for CASSLRPGGSPGYNEQFF.

This sequence joins TRBV25-1 and TRBJ1-3, with D uncertain. The CDR3 runs 13 residues. Trimming took off 2 bases at V and 4 bases at J, with 6 bases between the two ends. Germline V CDR1 and CDR2: MGHDK, SYGVNS. CDR3 sequence: CASSEGYGNTIYF. CDR3 sequence (DNA): TGTGCCAGCAGTGAAGGGTACGGAAACACCATATATTTT.

The chain links TRBV9 to TRBJ1-2; D is perhaps TRBD1 (6 bases). Germline V gene data show CDR1 as SGDLS and CDR2 as YYNGEE. The CDR3 runs 13 residues. V was cut by 0 bases and J by 7 bases, with 10 bases left in between. This CDR3 reads CASSVVLTGGYTF. In DNA, the CDR3 is TGTGCCAGCAGCGTAGTATTGACAGGTGGCTACACCTTC.

The chain links TRBV7-2 to TRBJ2-3; the D is unclear. The CDR3 covers 15 residues. Germline loops: CDR1 SGHTA, CDR2 FQGNSA. V lost 2 bases and J lost 0, with 9 bases in between. This CDR3 reads CASSLIGWSTDTQYF. DNA of the CDR3: TGTGCCAGCAGCTTAATCGGCTGGAGCACAGATACGCAGTATTTT. Supplemented by reference TRBV7-2 and TRBJ2-3, the full variable domain reads GAGVSQSPSNKVTEKGKDVELRCDPISGHTALYWYRQSLGQGLEFLIYFQGNSAPDKSGLPSDRFSAERTGGSVSTLTIQRTQQEDSAVYLCASSLIGWSTDTQYFGPGTRLTVL.

The chain couples TRBV28 to TRBJ2-7; 10 bases line up with TRBD1. This CDR3 is 14 amino acids long. Germline CDR1 is MDHEN and CDR2 is SYDVKM. The J segment lost 1 base and the V segment lost 6 bases, leaving 3 bases of the junction unmatched. The CDR3 DNA reads TGTGCCAGCAGGACAGGGGGCTCATCCTACGAGCAGTACTTC. This codes for CASRTGGSSYEQYF. Filled out from reference TRBV28 and TRBJ2-7, the complete variable domain reads DVKVTQSSRYLVKRTGEKVFLECVQDMDHENMFWYRQDPGLGLRLIYFSYDVKMKEKGDIPEGYSVSREKKERFSLILESASTNQTSMYLCASRTGGSSYEQYFGPGTRLTVT.

The chain employs TRBV19 and TRBJ1-4; D is ambiguous. Germline V CDR1 and CDR2: LNHDA, SQIVND (reference sequence). V lost 3 bases, J lost 1 base, and 6 bases lay in between. CDR3 length: 14 amino acids. CDR3 sequence: CASSIGRTNEKLFF. For the CDR3, the DNA is TGTGCCAGTAGTATCGGTCGAACTAATGAAAAACTGTTTTTT.

The genes are TRBV6-5 and TRBJ2-5; maybe TRBD2 (6 bases). This CDR3 comprises 14 residues. Trimming took 6 bases from V and 4 from J, leaving 15 bases between them. The germline V gene encodes CDR1 MNHEY and CDR2 SVGAGI. The CDR3 DNA sequence: TGTGCCAGCAGCGGACTAACCCGGGGAGAGACCCAGTACTTC. This sequence encodes CASSGLTRGETQYF.

In this sample, this clone turned up once. The chain is built from TRBV18 and TRBJ2-2, with 10 nucleotides matching TRBD2. Unmatched junction bases numbered 6, after V lost 3 bases and J lost 2 bases. Per the germline V gene, CDR1 is KGHSH and CDR2 is LQKENI. This CDR3 comprises 17 residues. CDR3 sequence: CASSPYLAGANTGELFF. In nucleotides, the CDR3 is TGTGCCAGCTCACCGTATCTAGCGGGGGCCAACACCGGGGAGCTGTTTTTT. Using reference TRBV18 and TRBJ2-2 for the parts outside the CDR3, the full variable domain is NAGVMQNPRHLVRRRGQEARLRCSPMKGHSHVYWYRQLPEEGLKFMVYLQKENIIDESGMPKERFSAEFPKEGPSILRIQQVVRGDSAAYFCASSPYLAGANTGELFFGEGSRLTVL.

The chain carries TRBV28 and TRBJ1-1; possibly TRBD1 for D (6 bases). V was trimmed by 8 bases and J by 1 base, leaving 14 bases between them. The CDR3 runs to 14 residues. CDR1 is MDHEN, CDR2 SYDVKM, per germline. The CDR3 nucleotides read TGTGCCAGCGGGAGGGGGGGACCGAACACTGAAGCTTTCTTT. Protein: CASGRGGPNTEAFF.

In DNA form, the CDR3 reads TGCAGCGTGACTTCTAGCTACGAGCAGTACTTC. Encoded protein: CSVTSSYEQYF. The J gene is TRBJ2-7, the V gene TRBV29-1; D unclear. V was clipped by 6 bases and J by 3 bases, with 9 bases between them. Germline V gene sequence: CDR1 SQVTM, CDR2 ANQGSEA. This CDR3 has 11 residues.

The J gene is TRBJ2-7, the V gene TRBV28; possibly TRBD1 or TRBD2 for D (5 bases each). The ends were cut back, 6 bases at V and 1 base at J, with 10 bases in the middle. Germline V gene lookup returns CDR1 MDHEN and CDR2 SYDVKM. The CDR3 extends over 13 amino acids. CDR3 sequence: CASRPGPSYEQYF. Written as DNA, the CDR3 is TGTGCCAGCAGACCGGGACCATCCTACGAGCAGTACTTC.

This clone is a singleton in its sample. The genes are TRBV9 and TRBJ2-1, with TRBD2 matching over 9 bases. The germline V gene has CDR1 SGDLS and CDR2 YYNGEE. V lost 0 bases to trimming and J lost 0 bases; unmatched junction nucleotides: 16. This CDR3 comprises 21 residues. CDR3 amino acids: CASSVAQGSGRTLSSYNEQFF. CDR3 DNA: TGTGCCAGCAGCGTAGCTCAGGGGAGCGGGAGGACCTTAAGCTCCTACAATGAGCAGTTCTTC.

The CDR3 loop is CASSGRQGAYGYTF. In DNA form, the CDR3 reads TGTGCCAGCAGCGGTCGACAGGGGGCTTATGGCTACACCTTC. V is TRBV13 and J is TRBJ1-2, with 10 bases lining up with TRBD1. With V trimmed by 5 bases and J by 5 bases, 5 bases remained unmatched. Per germline, CDR1 PRHDT and CDR2 FYEKMQ (reference sequence). The CDR3 sequence is 14 residues long.

V gene TRBV2 combines with J gene TRBJ1-5; D uncertain. The V gene's germline CDR1 is SNHLY and CDR2 FYNNEI. The ends were cut back, 6 bases at V and 9 bases at J, with 18 bases in the middle. The CDR3 sequence is 14 residues long. The CDR3 sequence is CASSETRAIVPQHF. As DNA, the CDR3 is TGTGCCAGCAGCGAAACAAGGGCCATAGTGCCCCAGCATTTT.

This chain uses TRBV12-3 or TRBV12-4 with TRBJ2-7; D is unclear. V was cut by 6 bases and J by 1 base, with 10 bases left in between. The CDR3 contains 13 residues. The CDR3 reads CASRPDRSYEQYF. In DNA, the CDR3 is TGTGCCAGCAGGCCGGACCGATCCTACGAGCAGTACTTC.

The chain links TRBV18 to TRBJ1-3; D is unresolved. The CDR3 has 16 residues. Germline V gene sequence: CDR1 KGHSH, CDR2 LQKENI. V shed 1 base and J shed 0 bases, with 10 bases lying between them. CDR3 loop: CASSPREDPSGNTIYF. The CDR3 coding sequence is TGTGCCAGCTCACCACGAGAGGACCCCTCTGGAAACACCATATATTTT.

This clone was picked up one time. The gene calls are TRBV7-2 and TRBJ2-7, with 10 bases that match TRBD2. Germline CDR1 is SGHTA and CDR2 is FQGNSA. The CDR3 consists of 15 residues. V was clipped by 5 bases and J by 5 bases; unmatched bases: 9. This chain's CDR3 is CASSATGLASNEQYF. The DNA for the CDR3 is TGTGCCAGCAGCGCCACGGGACTAGCGAGCAACGAGCAGTACTTC. Combining the CDR3 with reference TRBV7-2 and TRBJ2-7 gives the whole variable domain GAGVSQSPSNKVTEKGKDVELRCDPISGHTALYWYRQSLGQGLEFLIYFQGNSAPDKSGLPSDRFSAERTGGSVSTLTIQRTQQEDSAVYLCASSATGLASNEQYFGPGTRLTVT.

In this sample, this clone turned up a few times. The gene calls are TRBV2 and TRBJ2-2; TRBD1 might be the D (5 bases). Trimming took off 6 bases at V and 0 bases at J, with 8 bases between the two ends. Germline loops: CDR1 SNHLY, CDR2 FYNNEI. There are 14 residues in the CDR3. This CDR3 is CASRTVANTGELFF. Here the CDR3 DNA reads TGTGCCAGCAGGACAGTCGCGAACACCGGGGAGCTGTTTTTT.

The chain links TRBV18 to TRBJ1-5, with TRBD1 matching over 9 bases. J was trimmed by 1 base and V by 3 bases; bases with no gene match: 7. The CDR3 consists of 17 residues. CDR1 is KGHSH and CDR2 is LQKENI in the germline V gene. The CDR3 DNA reads as TGTGCCAGCTCACCGGGACAGGGTAGGGGCAGCAATCAGCCCCAGCATTTT. Translation: CASSPGQGRGSNQPQHF.

The V and J genes are TRBV6-1 and TRBJ1-1; 8 bases fit TRBD1. The CDR3 is 15 residues long. Germline V gene sequence: CDR1 MNHNS, CDR2 SASEGT. The junction had 2 bases not matched to a gene; V was cut back by 0 bases and J by 2 bases. This CDR3 reads CASSEAGTGNTEAFF. The DNA of the CDR3 is TGTGCCAGCAGTGAAGCCGGGACAGGAAACACTGAAGCTTTCTTT.

The chain is built from TRBV28 and TRBJ2-7; no definite D call. The V and J ends lost 3 bases and 4 bases respectively, with 7 bases between them. The germline V gene has CDR1 MDHEN and CDR2 SYDVKM. This CDR3 has 12 amino acids. CDR3 in amino acids: CASSFTIYEQYF. In DNA form, the CDR3 reads TGTGCCAGCAGTTTTACGATATACGAGCAGTACTTC.

CDR3 in DNA: TGCGCCAGCAGCCCGTCAGGGACAGCCAATCAGCCCCAGCATTTT. Its translation: CASSPSGTANQPQHF. This chain uses TRBV5-1 with TRBJ1-5, with 7 bases fitting TRBD1. The length of the CDR3 is 15 residues. The germline V gene has CDR1 SGHRS and CDR2 YFSETQ. With 4 bases clipped from V and 3 bases from J, the junction kept 7 bases outside the gene matches.

The chain joins TRBV5-6 to TRBJ1-2; possibly TRBD1 for D (5 bases). Germline CDR1 reads SGHDT; CDR2 reads YYEEEE. V lost 4 bases, J lost 4 bases, and 14 bases lay in between. CDR3 length equals 14 residues. DNA of the CDR3: TGTGCCAGCAGCAAATACAGGTCCATCTATGGCTACACCTTC. Translation: CASSKYRSIYGYTF.

This chain joins TRBV5-1 and TRBJ2-5; no clear D. The germline V gene has CDR1 SGHRS and CDR2 YFSETQ. This CDR3 is built from 16 residues. V lost 0 bases and J lost 4, with 16 bases in between. As DNA, the CDR3 is TGCGCCAGCAGCTTGGGAGGACCTGCGCTGGGAGAGACCCAGTACTTC. Its translation: CASSLGGPALGETQYF.

The rearrangement joins TRBV25-1 to TRBJ1-3, with D hard to call. The CDR3 length is 14 residues. V gave up 4 bases and J gave up 3 bases, with 10 bases separating them. The V gene's germline CDR1 is MGHDK and CDR2 SYGVNS. CDR3 amino acids: CASSGGPFGNTIYF. CDR3 coding DNA: TGTGCCAGCAGTGGCGGCCCCTTTGGAAACACCATATATTTT.

The chain has TRBV6-5 and TRBJ1-5; D perhaps matches TRBD1 (5 bases). The CDR3 is made up of 16 amino acids. V lost 1 base and J lost 3, with 13 bases in between. Germline lookup yields CDR1 MNHEY and CDR2 SVGAGI. As DNA, the CDR3 is TGTGCCAGCAGTTACTGGCAGGCAGGGCCCAATCAGCCCCAGCATTTT. It yields the protein CASSYWQAGPNQPQHF.

This sequence joins TRBV6-1 and TRBJ1-6, with D perhaps matching TRBD1 (5 bases). Germline CDR1 reads MNHNS; CDR2 reads SASEGT. Trimming took off 2 bases at V and 10 bases at J, with 18 bases between the two ends. The CDR3 contains 16 residues. In DNA form, the CDR3 reads TGTGCCAGCAGTGAAATCATAAGGACAACCCGGTCACCCCTCCACTTT. This codes for CASSEIIRTTRSPLHF.

This chain connects TRBV7-9 to TRBJ2-7; D ambiguous. CDR3 length: 13 residues. Trimming removed 5 bases from V and 4 bases from J, with 12 bases in between. CDR1 and CDR2 from the germline V gene are SEHNR and FQNEAQ (reference sequence). The CDR3 loop is CASSEGPPYEQYF. CDR3 DNA sequence: TGTGCCAGCAGCGAAGGTCCTCCGTACGAGCAGTACTTC.

V is TRBV28 and J is TRBJ1-1; the match to TRBD1 covers 7 bases. Trimming took 6 bases from V and 0 from J; bases not matched to a gene: 13. CDR1 MDHEN and CDR2 SYDVKM come from the germline V gene. This CDR3 is built from 17 residues. Here the CDR3 DNA reads TGTGCCAGCAGACCCTGGGCACAGGGGCGAATGAACACTGAAGCTTTCTTT. This gives the protein CASRPWAQGRMNTEAFF.

This chain connects TRBV29-1 to TRBJ1-2; a weak D match, TRBD1 (5 bases). V was cut by 7 bases and J by 3 bases, with 9 bases left in between. The CDR3 contains 11 residues. Germline V gene data show CDR1 as SQVTM and CDR2 as ANQGSEA. CDR3: CSAAGDYGYTF. In nucleotides, the CDR3 is TGCAGCGCCGCGGGGGACTATGGCTACACCTTC.